This TCR beta chain is drawn from a study of cytomegalovirus exposure and HLA in healthy donors. Points from the study as a whole: Later analysis found that TCR beta chains associated with HLA were more clonally expanded than other, equally common chains.

To note about this clone: What it binds is not known. Compared with germline, one end of the junction differs, possibly owing to a read error.

A multiplex PCR was run with 60 Vbeta primers and 13 Jbeta primers. Measured with immunoSEQ multiplex PCR; TCRdb has only the in-frame clones, and not every one. This sample has about 140,000 clones, with 60% to 85% found just once. Germline assignment: CDR1 SGHVS and CDR2 FQNEAQ. This CDR3 has 15 residues. This chain connects TRBV7-8 to TRBJ2-1, with 8 bases aligning to TRBD2. The clonotype comes from a man between 18 and 29 years old in good health and CMV-seronegative. Sequencing used PBMCs. CDR3 sequence (DNA): TGTGCCAGCAGGTTAGCGGGGAGAGTCTACAATGAGCAGTTCTTC. The encoded protein is CASRLAGRVYNEQFF.